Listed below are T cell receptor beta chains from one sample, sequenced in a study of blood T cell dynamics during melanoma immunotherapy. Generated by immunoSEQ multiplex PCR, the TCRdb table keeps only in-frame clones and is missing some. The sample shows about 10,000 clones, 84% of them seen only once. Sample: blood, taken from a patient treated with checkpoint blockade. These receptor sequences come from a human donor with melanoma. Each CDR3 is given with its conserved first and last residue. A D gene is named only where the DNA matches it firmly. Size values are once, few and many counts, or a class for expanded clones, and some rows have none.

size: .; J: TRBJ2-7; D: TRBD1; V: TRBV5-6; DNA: TGTGCCAGCAGCTTGTCCGGGACAGGGTCCTACGAGCAGTACTTC; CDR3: CASSLSGTGSYEQYF
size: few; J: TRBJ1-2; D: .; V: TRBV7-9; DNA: TGTGCCAGCAGCTTAGCGCCAGGGAGCTATGGCTACACCTTC; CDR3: CASSLAPGSYGYTF
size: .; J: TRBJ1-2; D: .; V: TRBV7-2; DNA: TGTGCCAGCAGCCAGTGGGGGGTTGGCTACACCTTC; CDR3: CASSQWGVGYTF
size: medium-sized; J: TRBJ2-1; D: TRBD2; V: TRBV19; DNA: TGTGCCAGTAGTATAAATCGGGGGGAACTGTTCTTC; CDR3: CASSINRGELFF
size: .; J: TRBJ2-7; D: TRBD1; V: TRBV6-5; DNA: TGTGCCAGCAAGGGGGACAGGAACGAGCAGTACTTC; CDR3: CASKGDRNEQYF
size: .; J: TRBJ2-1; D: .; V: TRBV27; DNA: TGTGCCAGCAGTTTTAAAAGGGGACAAGGGCAGTTCTTC; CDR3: CASSFKRGQGQFF
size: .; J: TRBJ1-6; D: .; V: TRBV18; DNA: TGTGCCAGCTCACCGACACGACAGGACTATAATTCACCCCTCCACTTT; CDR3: CASSPTRQDYNSPLHF
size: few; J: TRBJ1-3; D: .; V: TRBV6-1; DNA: TGTGCCAGCAGTACGGGAAACACCATATATTTT; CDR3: CASSTGNTIYF
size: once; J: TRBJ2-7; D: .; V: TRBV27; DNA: TGTGCCAGCAGTTACTCGGAGGGCTACGAGCAGTACTTC; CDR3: CASSYSEGYEQYF
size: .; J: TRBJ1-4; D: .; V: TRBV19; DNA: TGTGCCAGTAGTGGCGGCAGCCGAAGGGAAAAACTGTTTTTT; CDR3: CASSGGSRREKLFF
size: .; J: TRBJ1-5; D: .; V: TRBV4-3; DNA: TGCGCCAGCAGCCAATATTCAGGGCCCAATCAGCCCCAGCATTTT; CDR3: CASSQYSGPNQPQHF
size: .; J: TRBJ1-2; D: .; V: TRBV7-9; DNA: TGTGCCAGCAGCTCACAGGGCTATGGCTACACCTTC; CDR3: CASSSQGYGYTF
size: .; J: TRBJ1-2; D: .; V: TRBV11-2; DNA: TGTGCCAGCAGCTTAGTTGCAGGGGACTATGGCTACACCTTC; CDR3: CASSLVAGDYGYTF
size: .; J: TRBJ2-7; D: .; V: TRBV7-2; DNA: TGTGCCAGAAGCTTAGGTCCCCCCGGGGCCGAGCAGTACTTC; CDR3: CARSLGPPGAEQYF
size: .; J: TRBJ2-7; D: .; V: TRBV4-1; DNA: TGCGCCAGCAGCCAAGGACTATCGCCCGAGCAGTACTTC; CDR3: CASSQGLSPEQYF
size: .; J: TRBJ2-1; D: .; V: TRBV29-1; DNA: TGCAGCGTAGTGGATAGGGACGGTTACAATGAGCAGTTCTTC; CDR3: CSVVDRDGYNEQFF
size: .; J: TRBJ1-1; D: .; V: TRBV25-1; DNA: TGTGCCAGCAGGGCGGACGGGAACACTGAAGCTTTCTTT; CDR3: CASRADGNTEAFF
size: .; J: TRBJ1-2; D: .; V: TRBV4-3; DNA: TGCGCCAGCAGCCAAGATGGGAAAGGGAACGGCTACACCTTC; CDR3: CASSQDGKGNGYTF
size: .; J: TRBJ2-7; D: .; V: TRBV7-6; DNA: TGTGCCAGCAGCTTAGGAGCAGACTCCTACGAGCAGTACTTC; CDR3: CASSLGADSYEQYF
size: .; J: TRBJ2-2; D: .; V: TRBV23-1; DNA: TGCGCCAGCGTGACTGTCGGGGAGCTGTTTTTT; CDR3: CASVTVGELFF
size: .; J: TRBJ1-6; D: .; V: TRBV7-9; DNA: TGTGCCAGCAGCTCGCCGGTTGGGCAAAATAATTCACCCCTCCACTTT; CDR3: CASSSPVGQNNSPLHF
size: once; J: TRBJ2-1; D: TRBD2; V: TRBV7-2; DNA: TGTGCCAGCAGCCGGGGACTAGCGGGGGAGGAGCAGTTCTTC; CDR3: CASSRGLAGEEQFF
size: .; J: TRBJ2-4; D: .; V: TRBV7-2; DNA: TGTGCCAGCACCCAAGGGGGACTCAGCAAAAACATTCAGTACTTC; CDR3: CASTQGGLSKNIQYF
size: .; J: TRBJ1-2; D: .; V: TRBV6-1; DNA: TGTGCCAGCAACCCAGGGGCTAACTATGGCTACACCTTC; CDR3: CASNPGANYGYTF
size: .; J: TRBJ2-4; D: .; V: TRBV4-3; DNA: TGCGCCAGCAGCCAAGATCCTCCGGGTGCGCTGCAGGGGCTCGTTCAGTACTTC; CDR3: CASSQDPPGALQGLVQYF
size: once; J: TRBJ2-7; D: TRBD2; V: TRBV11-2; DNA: TGTGCCAGCAGCCCCTCTGCGGGGGGACCGAACTCCTACGAGCAGTACTTC; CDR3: CASSPSAGGPNSYEQYF
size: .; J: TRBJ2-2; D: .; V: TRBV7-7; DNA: TGTGCCAGCAGCTTCGGGACACCTAACACCGGGGAGCTGTTTTTT; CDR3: CASSFGTPNTGELFF